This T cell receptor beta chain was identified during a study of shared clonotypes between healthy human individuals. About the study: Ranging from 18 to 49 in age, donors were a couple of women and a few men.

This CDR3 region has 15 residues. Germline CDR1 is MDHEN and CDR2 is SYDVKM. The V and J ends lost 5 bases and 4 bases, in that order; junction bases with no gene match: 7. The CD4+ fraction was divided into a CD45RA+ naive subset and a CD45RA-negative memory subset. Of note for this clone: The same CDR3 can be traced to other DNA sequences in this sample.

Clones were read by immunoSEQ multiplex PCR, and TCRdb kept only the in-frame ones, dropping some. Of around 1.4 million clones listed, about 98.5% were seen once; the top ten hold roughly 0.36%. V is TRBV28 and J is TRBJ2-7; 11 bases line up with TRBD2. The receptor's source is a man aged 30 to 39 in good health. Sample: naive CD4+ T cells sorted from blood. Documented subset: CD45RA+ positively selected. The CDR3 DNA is TGTGCCAGCAGTCCCGGGACTAGCGGAAGATACGAGCAGTACTTC. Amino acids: CASSPGTSGRYEQYF.